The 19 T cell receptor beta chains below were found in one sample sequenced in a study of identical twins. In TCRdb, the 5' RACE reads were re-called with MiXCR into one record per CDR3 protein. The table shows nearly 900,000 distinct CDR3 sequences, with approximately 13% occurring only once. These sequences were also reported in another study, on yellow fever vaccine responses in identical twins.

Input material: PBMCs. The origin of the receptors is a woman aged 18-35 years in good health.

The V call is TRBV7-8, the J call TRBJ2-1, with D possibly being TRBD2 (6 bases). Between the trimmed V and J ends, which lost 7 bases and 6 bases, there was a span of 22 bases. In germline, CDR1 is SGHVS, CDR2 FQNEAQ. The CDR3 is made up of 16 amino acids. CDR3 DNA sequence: TGTGCCAGCAACTCAGCCCTTGCGGGAAGGGGCAATGAGCAGTTCTTC. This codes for CASNSALAGRGNEQFF. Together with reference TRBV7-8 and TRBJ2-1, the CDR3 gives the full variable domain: GAGVSQSPRYKVAKRGQDVALRCDPISGHVSLFWYQQALGQGPEFLTYFQNEAQLDKSGLPSDRFFAERPEGSVSTLKIQRTQQEDSAVYLCASNSALAGRGNEQFFGPGTRLTVL.

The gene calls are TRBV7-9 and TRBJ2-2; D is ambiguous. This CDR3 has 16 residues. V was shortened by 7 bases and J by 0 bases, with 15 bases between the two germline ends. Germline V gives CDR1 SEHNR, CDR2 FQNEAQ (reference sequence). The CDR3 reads CASMGPRMTNTGELFF. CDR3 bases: TGTGCCAGCATGGGCCCCCGGATGACGAACACCGGGGAGCTGTTTTTT.

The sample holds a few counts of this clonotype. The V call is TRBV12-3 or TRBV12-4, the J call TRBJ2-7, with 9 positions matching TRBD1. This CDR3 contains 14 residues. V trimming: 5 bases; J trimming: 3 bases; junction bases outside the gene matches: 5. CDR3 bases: TGTGCCAGCAGTCCCATGGGACAGGGCTACGAGCAGTACTTC. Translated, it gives CASSPMGQGYEQYF.

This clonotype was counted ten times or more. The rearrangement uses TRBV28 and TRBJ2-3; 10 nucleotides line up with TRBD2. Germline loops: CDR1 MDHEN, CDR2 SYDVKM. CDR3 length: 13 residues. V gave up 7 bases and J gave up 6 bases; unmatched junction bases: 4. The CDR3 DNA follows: TGTGCCAGCAAGCGGGGGGGATGGGATACGCAGTATTTT. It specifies CASKRGGWDTQYF.

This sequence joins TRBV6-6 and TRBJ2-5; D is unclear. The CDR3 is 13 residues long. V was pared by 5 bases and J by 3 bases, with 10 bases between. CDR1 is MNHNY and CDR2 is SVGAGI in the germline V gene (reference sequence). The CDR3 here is CASSRRREETQYF. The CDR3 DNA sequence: TGTGCCAGCAGTCGACGACGAGAAGAGACCCAGTACTTC.

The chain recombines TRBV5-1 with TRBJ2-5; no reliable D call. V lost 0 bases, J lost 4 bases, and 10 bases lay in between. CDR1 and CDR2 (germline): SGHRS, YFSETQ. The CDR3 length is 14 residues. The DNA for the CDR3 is TGCGCCAGCAGCTTGGAGATGGTTGGAGAGACCCAGTACTTC. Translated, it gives CASSLEMVGETQYF. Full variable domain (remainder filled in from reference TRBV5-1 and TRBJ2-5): KAGVTQTPRYLIKTRGQQVTLSCSPISGHRSVSWYQQTPGQGLQFLFEYFSETQRNKGNFPGRFSGRQFSNSRSEMNVSTLELGDSALYLCASSLEMVGETQYFGPGTRLLVL.

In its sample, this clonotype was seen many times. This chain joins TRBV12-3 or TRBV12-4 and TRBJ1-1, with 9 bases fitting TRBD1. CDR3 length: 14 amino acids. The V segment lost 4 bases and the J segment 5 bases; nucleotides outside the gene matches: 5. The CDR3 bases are TGTGCCAGCAGTTACCGACAGGGGGGTACTGAAGCTTTCTTT. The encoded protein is CASSYRQGGTEAFF.

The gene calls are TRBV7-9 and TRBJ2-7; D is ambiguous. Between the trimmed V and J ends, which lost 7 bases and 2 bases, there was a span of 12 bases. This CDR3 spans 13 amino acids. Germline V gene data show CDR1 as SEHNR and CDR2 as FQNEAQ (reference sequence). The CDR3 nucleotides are TGTGCCAGCATGTTAACCGGAGCCTACGAGCAGTACTTC. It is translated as CASMLTGAYEQYF.

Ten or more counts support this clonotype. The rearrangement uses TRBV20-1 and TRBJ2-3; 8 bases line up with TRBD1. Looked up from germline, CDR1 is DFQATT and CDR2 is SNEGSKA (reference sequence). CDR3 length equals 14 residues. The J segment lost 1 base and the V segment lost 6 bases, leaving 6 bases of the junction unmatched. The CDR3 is CSAIQGGGTDTQYF. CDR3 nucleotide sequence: TGCAGTGCCATACAGGGGGGTGGCACAGATACGCAGTATTTT.

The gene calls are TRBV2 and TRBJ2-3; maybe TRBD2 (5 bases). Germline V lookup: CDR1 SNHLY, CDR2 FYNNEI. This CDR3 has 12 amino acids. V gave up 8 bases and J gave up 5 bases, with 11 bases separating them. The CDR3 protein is CASLGLEDTQYF. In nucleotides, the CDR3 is TGTGCCAGCCTTGGACTGGAAGATACGCAGTATTTT.

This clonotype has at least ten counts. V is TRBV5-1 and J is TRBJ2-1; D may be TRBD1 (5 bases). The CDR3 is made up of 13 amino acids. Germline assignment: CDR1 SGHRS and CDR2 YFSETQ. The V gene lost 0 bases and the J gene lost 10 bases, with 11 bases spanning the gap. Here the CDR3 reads CASSLAGAREQFF. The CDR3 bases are TGCGCCAGCAGCTTGGCTGGGGCGAGGGAGCAGTTCTTC.

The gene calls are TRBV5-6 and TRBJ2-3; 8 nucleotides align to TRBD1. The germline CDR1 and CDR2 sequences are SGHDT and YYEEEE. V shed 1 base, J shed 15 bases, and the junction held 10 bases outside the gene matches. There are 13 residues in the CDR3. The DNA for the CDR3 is TGTGCCAGCAGCTTGACAAAAGTGACAGGGGATTATTTT. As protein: CASSLTKVTGDYF.

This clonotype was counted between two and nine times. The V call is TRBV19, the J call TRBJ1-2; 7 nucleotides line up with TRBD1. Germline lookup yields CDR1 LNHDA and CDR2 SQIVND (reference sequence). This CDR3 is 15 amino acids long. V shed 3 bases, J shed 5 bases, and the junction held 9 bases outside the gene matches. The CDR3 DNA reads TGTGCCAGTAGTATTGGGACAGTCGGCGCATATGGCTACACCTTC. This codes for CASSIGTVGAYGYTF.

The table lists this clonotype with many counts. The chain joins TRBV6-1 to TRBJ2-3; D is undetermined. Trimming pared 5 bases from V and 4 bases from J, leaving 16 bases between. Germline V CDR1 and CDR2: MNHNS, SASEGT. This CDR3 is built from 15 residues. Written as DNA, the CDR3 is TGTGCCAGCAGTCAACCGCCGGGCGAGGCAGATACGCAGTATTTT. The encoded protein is CASSQPPGEADTQYF.

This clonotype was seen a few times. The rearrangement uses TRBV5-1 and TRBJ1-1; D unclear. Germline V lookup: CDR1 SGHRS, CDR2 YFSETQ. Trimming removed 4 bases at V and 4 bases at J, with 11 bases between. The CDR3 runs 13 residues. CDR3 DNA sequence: TGCGCCAGCAGCGAGGGATCGGTCACTGAAGCTTTCTTT. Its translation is CASSEGSVTEAFF.

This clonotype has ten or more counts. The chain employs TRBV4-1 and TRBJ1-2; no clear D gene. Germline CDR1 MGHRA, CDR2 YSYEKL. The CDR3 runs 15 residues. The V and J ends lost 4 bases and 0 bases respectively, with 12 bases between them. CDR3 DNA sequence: TGCGCCAGCAGCCTGGAACACCAAGCTAACTATGGCTACACCTTC. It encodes CASSLEHQANYGYTF.

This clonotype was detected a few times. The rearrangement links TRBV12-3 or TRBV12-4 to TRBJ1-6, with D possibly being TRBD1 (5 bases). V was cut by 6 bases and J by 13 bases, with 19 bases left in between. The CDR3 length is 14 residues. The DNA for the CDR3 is TGTGCCAGCAGCCCGCGGGTGGGGGGGGTCCCCCTCCACTTT. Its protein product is CASSPRVGGVPLHF.

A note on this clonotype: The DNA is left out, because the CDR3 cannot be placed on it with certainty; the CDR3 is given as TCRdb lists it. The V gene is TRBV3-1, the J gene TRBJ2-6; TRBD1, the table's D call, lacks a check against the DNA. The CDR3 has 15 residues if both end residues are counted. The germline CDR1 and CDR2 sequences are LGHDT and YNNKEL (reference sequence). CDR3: CASSQELFGQGSFSF.

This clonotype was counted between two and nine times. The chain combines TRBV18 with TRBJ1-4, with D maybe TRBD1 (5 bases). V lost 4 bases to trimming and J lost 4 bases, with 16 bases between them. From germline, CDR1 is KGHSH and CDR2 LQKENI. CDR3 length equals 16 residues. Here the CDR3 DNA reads TGTGCCAGCTCACGCGAGACAGTGGGGGATAATGAAAAACTGTTTTTT. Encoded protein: CASSRETVGDNEKLFF.